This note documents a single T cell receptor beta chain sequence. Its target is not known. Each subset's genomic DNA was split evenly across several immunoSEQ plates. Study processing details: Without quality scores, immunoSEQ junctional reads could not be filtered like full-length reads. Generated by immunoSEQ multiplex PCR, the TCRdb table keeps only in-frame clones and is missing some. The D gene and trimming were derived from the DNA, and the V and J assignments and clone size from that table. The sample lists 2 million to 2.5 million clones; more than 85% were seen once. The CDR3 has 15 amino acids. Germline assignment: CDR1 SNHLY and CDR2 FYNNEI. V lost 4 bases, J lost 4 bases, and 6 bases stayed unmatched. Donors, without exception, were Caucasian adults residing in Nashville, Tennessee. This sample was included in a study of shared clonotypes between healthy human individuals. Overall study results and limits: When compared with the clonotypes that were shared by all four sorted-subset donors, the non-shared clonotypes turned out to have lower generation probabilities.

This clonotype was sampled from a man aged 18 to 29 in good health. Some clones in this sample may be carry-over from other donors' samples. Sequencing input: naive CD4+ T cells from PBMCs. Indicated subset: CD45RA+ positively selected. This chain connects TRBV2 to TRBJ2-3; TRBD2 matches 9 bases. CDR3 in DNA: TGTGCCAGCAGTGGGGTAGCGGGAGTAGCAGATACGCAGTATTTT. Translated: CASSGVAGVADTQYF.